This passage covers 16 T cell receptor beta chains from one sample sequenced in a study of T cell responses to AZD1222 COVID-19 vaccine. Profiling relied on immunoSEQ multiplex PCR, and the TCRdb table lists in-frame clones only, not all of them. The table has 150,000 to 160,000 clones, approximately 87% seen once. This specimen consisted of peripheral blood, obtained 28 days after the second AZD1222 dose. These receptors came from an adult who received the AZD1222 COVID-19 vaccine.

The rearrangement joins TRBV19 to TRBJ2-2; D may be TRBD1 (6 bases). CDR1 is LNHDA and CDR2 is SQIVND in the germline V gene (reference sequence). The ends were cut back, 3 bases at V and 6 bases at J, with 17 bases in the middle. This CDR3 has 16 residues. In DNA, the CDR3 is TGTGCCAGTAGTATCCTCGGACAGTCAAGGTCCGGGGAGCTGTTTTTT. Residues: CASSILGQSRSGELFF.

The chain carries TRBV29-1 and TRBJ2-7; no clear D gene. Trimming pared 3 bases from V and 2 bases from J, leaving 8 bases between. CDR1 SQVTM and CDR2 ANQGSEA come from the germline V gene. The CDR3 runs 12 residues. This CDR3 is CSVDDGTYEQYF. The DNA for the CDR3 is TGCAGCGTTGACGACGGAACCTACGAGCAGTACTTC.

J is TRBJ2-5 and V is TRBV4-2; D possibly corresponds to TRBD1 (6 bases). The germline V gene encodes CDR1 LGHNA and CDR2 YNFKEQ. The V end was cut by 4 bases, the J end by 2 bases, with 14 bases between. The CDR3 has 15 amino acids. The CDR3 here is CASSRRTETQETQYF. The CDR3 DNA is TGTGCCAGCAGCCGGCGGACAGAAACTCAAGAGACCCAGTACTTC.

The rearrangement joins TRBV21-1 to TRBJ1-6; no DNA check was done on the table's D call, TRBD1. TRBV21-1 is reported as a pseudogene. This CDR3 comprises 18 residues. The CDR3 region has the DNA TGTGCCAGCAGCAAACGACAGGGAAATTGCTCCTATAATTCACCCCTCCACTTT. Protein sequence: CASSKRQGNCSYNSPLHF.

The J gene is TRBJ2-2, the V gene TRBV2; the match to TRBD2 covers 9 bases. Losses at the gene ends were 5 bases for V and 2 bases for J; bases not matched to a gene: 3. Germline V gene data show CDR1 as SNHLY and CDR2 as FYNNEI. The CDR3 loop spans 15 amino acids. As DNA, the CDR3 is TGTGCCAGCAGTTCGACTAGCGGAAACACCGGGGAGCTGTTTTTT. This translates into CASSSTSGNTGELFF.

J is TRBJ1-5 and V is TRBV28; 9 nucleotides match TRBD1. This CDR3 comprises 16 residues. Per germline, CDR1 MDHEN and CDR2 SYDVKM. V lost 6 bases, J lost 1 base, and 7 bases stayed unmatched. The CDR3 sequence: CASRRRGQGSNQPQHF. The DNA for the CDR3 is TGTGCCAGCAGACGACGGGGACAGGGCAGCAATCAGCCCCAGCATTTT.

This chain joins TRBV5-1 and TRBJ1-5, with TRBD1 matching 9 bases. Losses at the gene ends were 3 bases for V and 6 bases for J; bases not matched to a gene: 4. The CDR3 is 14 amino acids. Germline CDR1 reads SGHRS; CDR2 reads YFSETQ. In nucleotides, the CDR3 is TGCGCCAGCAGCTGGGGACAGGGTGGTCAGCCCCAGCATTTT. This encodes CASSWGQGGQPQHF.

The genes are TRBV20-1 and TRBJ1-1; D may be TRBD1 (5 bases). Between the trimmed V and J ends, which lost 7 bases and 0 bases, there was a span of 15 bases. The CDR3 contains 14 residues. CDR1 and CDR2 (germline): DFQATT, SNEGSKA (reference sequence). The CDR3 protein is CSVSLGTVNTEAFF. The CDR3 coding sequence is TGCAGTGTTAGTCTCGGGACGGTGAACACTGAAGCTTTCTTT.

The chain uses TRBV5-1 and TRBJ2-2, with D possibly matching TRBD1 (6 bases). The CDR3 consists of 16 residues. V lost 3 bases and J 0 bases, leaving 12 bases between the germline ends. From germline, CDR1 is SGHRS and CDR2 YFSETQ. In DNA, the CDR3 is TGCGCCAGCAGCTGGGGGCTGACGGCGAACACCGGGGAGCTGTTTTTT. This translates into CASSWGLTANTGELFF.

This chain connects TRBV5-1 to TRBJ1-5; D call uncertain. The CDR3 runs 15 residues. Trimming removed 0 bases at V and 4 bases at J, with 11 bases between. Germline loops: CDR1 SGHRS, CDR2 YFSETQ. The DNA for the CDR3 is TGCGCCAGCAGCTTGGAAGGGATTGGAAATCAGCCCCAGCATTTT. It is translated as CASSLEGIGNQPQHF.

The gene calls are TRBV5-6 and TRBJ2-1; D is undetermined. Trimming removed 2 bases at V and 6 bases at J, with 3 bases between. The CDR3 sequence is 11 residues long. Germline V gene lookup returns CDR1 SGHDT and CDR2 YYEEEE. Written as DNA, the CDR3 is TGTGCCAGCAGCTTCCGCAATGAGCAGTTCTTC. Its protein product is CASSFRNEQFF.

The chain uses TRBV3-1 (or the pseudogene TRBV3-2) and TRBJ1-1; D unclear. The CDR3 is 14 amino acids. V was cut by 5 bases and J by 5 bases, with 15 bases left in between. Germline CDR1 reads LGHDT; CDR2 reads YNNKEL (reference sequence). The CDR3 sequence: CASSKGSIGTEAFF. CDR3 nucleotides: TGTGCCAGCAGCAAAGGGAGTATTGGGACTGAAGCTTTCTTT.

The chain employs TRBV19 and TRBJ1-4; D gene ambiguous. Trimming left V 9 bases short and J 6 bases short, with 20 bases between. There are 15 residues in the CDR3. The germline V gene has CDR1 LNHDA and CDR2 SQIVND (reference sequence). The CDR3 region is CASGTTAGNYEKLFF. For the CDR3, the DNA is TGTGCCAGCGGAACCACAGCTGGCAACTATGAAAAACTGTTTTTT.

CDR3 coding DNA: TGTGCCAGCAGTTACGGGACTAGTCCCTACGAGCAGTACTTC. As protein: CASSYGTSPYEQYF. The rearrangement uses TRBV6-2 or TRBV6-3 and TRBJ2-7, with 8 bases matching TRBD2. Germline-derived CDR1 and CDR2 are MNHEY and SVGEGT. With 2 bases clipped from V and 2 bases from J, the junction kept 2 bases outside the gene matches. This CDR3 has 14 amino acids.

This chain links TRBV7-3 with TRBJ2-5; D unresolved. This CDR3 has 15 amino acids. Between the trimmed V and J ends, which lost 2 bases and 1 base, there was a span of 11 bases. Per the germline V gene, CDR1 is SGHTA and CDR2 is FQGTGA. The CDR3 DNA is TGTGCCAGCAGCTTATCGTTCGGACGCCAAGAGACCCAGTACTTC. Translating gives CASSLSFGRQETQYF.

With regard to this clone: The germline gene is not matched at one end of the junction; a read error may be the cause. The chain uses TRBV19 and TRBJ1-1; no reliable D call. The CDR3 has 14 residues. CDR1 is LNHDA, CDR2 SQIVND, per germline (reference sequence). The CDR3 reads CATNPLVGSAEACF. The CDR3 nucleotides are TGTGCCACTAATCCACTCGTAGGTTCGGCTGAAGCTTGCTTT. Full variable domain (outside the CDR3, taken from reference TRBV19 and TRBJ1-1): DGGITQSPKYLFRKEGQNVTLSCEQNLNHDAMYWYRQDPGQGLRLIYYSQIVNDFQKGDIAEGYSVSREKKESFPLTVTSAQKNPTAFYLCATNPLVGSAEACFGQGTRLTVV.